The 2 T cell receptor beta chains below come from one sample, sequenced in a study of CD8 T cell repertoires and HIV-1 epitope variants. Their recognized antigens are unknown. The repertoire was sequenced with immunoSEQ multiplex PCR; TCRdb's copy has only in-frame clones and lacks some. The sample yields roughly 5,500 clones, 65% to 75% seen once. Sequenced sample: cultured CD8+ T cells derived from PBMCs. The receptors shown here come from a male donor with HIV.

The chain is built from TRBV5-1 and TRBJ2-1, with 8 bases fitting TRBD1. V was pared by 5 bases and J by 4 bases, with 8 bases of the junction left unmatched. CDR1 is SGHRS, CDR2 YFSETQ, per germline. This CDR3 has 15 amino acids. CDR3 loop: CASSSGTGEYNEQFF. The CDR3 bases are TGCGCCAGCAGTTCCGGGACAGGCGAATACAATGAGCAGTTCTTC. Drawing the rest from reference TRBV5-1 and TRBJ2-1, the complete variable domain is KAGVTQTPRYLIKTRGQQVTLSCSPISGHRSVSWYQQTPGQGLQFLFEYFSETQRNKGNFPGRFSGRQFSNSRSEMNVSTLELGDSALYLCASSSGTGEYNEQFFGPGTRLTVL.

The CDR3 DNA follows: TGCGCCAGCAGCCGACAGAACACTGAAGCTTTCTTT. Protein sequence: CASSRQNTEAFF. The V gene is TRBV5-1, the J gene TRBJ1-1, with unresolved D. V gave up 4 bases and J gave up 1 base, with 5 bases separating them. Germline CDR1 and CDR2: SGHRS and YFSETQ. The length of the CDR3 is 12 residues. The entire variable domain, with the rest obtained from reference TRBV5-1 and TRBJ1-1, is as follows: KAGVTQTPRYLIKTRGQQVTLSCSPISGHRSVSWYQQTPGQGLQFLFEYFSETQRNKGNFPGRFSGRQFSNSRSEMNVSTLELGDSALYLCASSRQNTEAFFGQGTRLTVV.